This paragraph covers one T cell receptor (beta chain) sequence. Its target is not known. The source of the sample is a study of cytomegalovirus exposure and HLA in healthy donors. Whole-study context: The 90 to 150 validation repertoires used the same platform as the roughly 620 first-cohort repertoires, a later analysis reported. Whole-study findings and limits: Rarity characterized most TCR sequences, yet some public TCRs appeared in many donors. The study labeled 180 or so TCR beta chains cytomegalovirus-associated.

The validation cohort, a group of 120 subjects, included the donors and was separate from the approximately 650-subject first cohort. Here immunoSEQ multiplex PCR was the method, and the copy in TCRdb shows in-frame clones only, minus some. The sample holds more than 120,000 clones, approximately 90% seen once. Trimming left V 4 bases short and J 0 bases short, with 11 bases between. Germline V CDR1 and CDR2: SGHKS, YYEKEE (reference sequence). The CDR3 has 14 residues. Sequencing was carried out using PBMCs. The V gene is TRBV5-5, the J gene TRBJ2-7, with TRBD1 as a possible D gene (6 bases). The TCR sequence derives from a man aged 18 to 30 in good health and CMV-seropositive. The CDR3 sequence is CASSPGHSSYEQYF. In DNA, the CDR3 is TGTGCCAGCAGCCCGGGACACAGCTCCTACGAGCAGTACTTC.